This TCR beta chain comes out of a study of radiotherapy plus CTLA-4 blockade in lung cancer. Whole-study results and caveats: Among blood TCR repertoires after radiotherapy plus ipilimumab, tumor-derived clones expanded. Together with interferon-beta, which increased in serum after radiation, early dynamic changes in blood T cell clones were reportedly the best predictors of response.

The assay was immunoSEQ multiplex PCR, and TCRdb's table has in-frame clones only and misses some. In the table there are roughly 86,000 clones, around four fifths of which are singletons. This CDR3 has 16 amino acids. Trimming took off 5 bases at V and 0 bases at J, with 14 bases between the two ends. Germline V gives CDR1 SGHVS, CDR2 FNYEAQ. About this clone: The antigen remains unidentified.

The receptor comes from a human donor with non-small cell lung cancer who had stable disease on radiotherapy plus ipilimumab. The sample in question was peripheral blood, obtained from a patient treated with radiotherapy plus ipilimumab. This chain joins TRBV7-6 and TRBJ1-3; D is unclear. The CDR3 DNA sequence: TGTGCCAGCAGCCTAGGTGGAGGTTCCTCTGGAAACACCATATATTTT. Its protein is CASSLGGGSSGNTIYF.